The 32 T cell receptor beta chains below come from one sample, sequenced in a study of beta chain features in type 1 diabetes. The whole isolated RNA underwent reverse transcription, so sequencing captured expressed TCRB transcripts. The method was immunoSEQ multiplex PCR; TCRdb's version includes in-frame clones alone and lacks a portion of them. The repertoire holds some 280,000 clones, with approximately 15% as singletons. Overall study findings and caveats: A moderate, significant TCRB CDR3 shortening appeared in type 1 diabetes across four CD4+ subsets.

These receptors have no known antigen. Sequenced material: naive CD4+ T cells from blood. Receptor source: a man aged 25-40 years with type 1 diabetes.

CDR3 residues: CASSPRGQGDTEQFF. CDR3 nucleotides: TGTGCCAGCAGCCCCCGGGGACAGGGGGATACTGAGCAGTTCTTC. V is TRBV7-9 and J is TRBJ2-1; 11 bases agree with TRBD1. CDR1 is SEHNR and CDR2 is FQNEAQ in the germline V gene (reference sequence). J lost 9 bases, V lost 5 bases, and 9 bases had no gene match. This CDR3 is built from 15 residues.

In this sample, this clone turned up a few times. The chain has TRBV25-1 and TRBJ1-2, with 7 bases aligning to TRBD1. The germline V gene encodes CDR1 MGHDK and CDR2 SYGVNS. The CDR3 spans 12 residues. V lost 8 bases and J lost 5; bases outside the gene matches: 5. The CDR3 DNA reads TGTGCCAGCCGCGGGACAGATTATGGCTACACCTTC. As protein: CASRGTDYGYTF.

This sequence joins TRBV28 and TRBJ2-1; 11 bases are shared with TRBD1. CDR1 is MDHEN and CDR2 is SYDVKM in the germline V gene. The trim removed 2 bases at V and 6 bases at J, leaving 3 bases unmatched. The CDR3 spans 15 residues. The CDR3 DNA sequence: TGTGCCAGCAGTTTACTGGGGACAGGGGGCAATGAGCAGTTCTTC. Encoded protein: CASSLLGTGGNEQFF.

CDR3 region: CASSEMASGRAEQFF. The CDR3 DNA reads TGTGCCAGCAGTGAAATGGCTAGCGGGAGGGCCGAACAGTTCTTC. The chain employs TRBV6-1 and TRBJ2-1; 12 bases line up with TRBD2. In germline, CDR1 is MNHNS, CDR2 SASEGT. V lost 2 bases, J lost 13 bases, and 9 bases stayed unmatched. CDR3 size: 15 residues.

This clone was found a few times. Here the CDR3 DNA reads TGCGCCAGCAGCTTGACAGCCTCTGGAAACACCATATATTTT. It translates to CASSLTASGNTIYF. The chain uses TRBV5-1 and TRBJ1-3; D ambiguous. This CDR3 comprises 14 residues. CDR1 and CDR2 from the germline V gene are SGHRS and YFSETQ. The V end lost 1 base, the J end lost 0 bases, and 5 bases lay between the germline ends. The variable domain in full, completed from reference TRBV5-1 and TRBJ1-3, reads KAGVTQTPRYLIKTRGQQVTLSCSPISGHRSVSWYQQTPGQGLQFLFEYFSETQRNKGNFPGRFSGRQFSNSRSEMNVSTLELGDSALYLCASSLTASGNTIYFGEGSWLTVV.

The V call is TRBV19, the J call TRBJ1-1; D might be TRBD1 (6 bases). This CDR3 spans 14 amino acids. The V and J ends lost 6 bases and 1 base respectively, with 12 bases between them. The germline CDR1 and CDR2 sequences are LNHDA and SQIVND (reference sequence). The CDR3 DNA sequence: TGTGCCAGTAGGTACAGGGCCAGGAACACTGAAGCTTTCTTT. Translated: CASRYRARNTEAFF.

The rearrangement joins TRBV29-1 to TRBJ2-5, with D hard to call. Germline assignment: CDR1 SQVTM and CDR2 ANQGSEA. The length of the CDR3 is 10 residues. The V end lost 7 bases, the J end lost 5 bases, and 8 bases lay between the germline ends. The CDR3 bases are TGCAGCGCCACTTGGGAGACCCAGTACTTC. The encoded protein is CSATWETQYF. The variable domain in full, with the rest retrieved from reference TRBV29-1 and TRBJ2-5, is SAVISQKPSRDICQRGTSLTIQCQVDSQVTMMFWYRQQPGQSLTLIATANQGSEATYESGFVIDKFPISRPNLTFSTLTVSNMSPEDSSIYLCSATWETQYFGPGTRLLVL.

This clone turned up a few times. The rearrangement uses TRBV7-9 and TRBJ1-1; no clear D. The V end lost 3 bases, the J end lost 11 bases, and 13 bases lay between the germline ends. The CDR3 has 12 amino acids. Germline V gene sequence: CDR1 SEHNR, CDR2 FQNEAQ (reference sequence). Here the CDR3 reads CASSFSGLDAFF. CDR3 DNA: TGTGCCAGCAGCTTTTCCGGGTTGGATGCTTTCTTT.

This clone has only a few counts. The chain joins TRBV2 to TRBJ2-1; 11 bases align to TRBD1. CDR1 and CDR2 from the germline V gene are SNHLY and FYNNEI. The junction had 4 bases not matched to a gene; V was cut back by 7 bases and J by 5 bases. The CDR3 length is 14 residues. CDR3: CASIRDRGDNEQFF. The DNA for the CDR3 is TGTGCCAGCATCCGGGACAGGGGGGACAATGAGCAGTTCTTC.

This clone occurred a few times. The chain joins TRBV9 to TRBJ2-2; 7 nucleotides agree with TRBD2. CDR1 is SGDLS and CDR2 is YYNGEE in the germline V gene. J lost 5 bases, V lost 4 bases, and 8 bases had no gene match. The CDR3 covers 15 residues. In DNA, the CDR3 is TGTGCCAGCAGCTTCCTCCCGGGGGGTACCGGGGAGCTGTTTTTT. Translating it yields CASSFLPGGTGELFF.

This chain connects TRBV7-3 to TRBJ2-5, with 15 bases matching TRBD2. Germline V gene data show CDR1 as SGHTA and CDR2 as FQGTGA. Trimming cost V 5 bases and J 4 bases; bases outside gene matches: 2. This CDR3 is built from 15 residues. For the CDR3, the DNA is TGTGCCAGCAGCCAGGGACTAGCGGGAGGAGAGACCCAGTACTTC. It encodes CASSQGLAGGETQYF.

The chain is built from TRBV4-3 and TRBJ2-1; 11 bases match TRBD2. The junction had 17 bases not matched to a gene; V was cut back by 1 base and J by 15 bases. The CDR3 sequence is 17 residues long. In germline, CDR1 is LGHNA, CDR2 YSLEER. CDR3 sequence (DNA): TGCGCCAGCAGCCAAGTCTTAGAGACTAGCGGGACTGGTCGGAGGTTCTTC. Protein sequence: CASSQVLETSGTGRRFF.

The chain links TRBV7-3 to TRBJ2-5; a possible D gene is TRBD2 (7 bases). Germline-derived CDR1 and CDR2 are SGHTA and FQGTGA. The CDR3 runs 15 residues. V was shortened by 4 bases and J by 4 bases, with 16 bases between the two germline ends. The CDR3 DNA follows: TGTGCCAGCAGCTCGAATACAGGGAGGGGAGAGACCCAGTACTTC. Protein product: CASSSNTGRGETQYF.

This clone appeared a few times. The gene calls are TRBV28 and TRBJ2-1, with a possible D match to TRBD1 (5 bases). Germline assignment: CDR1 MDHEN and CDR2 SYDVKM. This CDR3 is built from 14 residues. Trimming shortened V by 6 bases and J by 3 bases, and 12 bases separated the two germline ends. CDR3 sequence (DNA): TGTGCCAGCAGGCCTCTAGGGGACTACAATGAGCAGTTCTTC. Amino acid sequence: CASRPLGDYNEQFF.

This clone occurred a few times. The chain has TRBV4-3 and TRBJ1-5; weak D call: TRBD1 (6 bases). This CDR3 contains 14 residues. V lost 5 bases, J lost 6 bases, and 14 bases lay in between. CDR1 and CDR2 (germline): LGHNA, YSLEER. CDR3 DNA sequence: TGCGCCAGCAGCGTGAGGGGGGGCACTCAGCCCCAGCATTTT. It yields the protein CASSVRGGTQPQHF.

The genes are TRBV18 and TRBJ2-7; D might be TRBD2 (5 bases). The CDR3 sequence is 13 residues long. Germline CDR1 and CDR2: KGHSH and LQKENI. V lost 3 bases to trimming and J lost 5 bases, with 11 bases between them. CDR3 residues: CASSPGGSHEQYF. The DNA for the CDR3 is TGTGCCAGCTCACCCGGAGGTTCCCACGAGCAGTACTTC.

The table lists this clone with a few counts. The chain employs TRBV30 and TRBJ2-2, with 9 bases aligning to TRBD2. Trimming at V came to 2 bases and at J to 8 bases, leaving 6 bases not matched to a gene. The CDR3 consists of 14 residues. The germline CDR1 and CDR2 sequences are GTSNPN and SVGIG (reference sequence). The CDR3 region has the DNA TGTGCCTGGAGTCCGCCTAGCGGGACGGGGGAGCTGTTTTTT. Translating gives CAWSPPSGTGELFF.

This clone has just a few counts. Here the CDR3 DNA reads TGCGCCAGCAATACACAGGGTGGCGAGACCCAGTACTTC. Translated, it gives CASNTQGGETQYF. The chain links TRBV5-1 to TRBJ2-5; tentative D call: TRBD1 (6 bases). The CDR3 consists of 13 residues. The germline V gene has CDR1 SGHRS and CDR2 YFSETQ. Trimming took 6 bases from V and 5 from J, leaving 14 bases between them.

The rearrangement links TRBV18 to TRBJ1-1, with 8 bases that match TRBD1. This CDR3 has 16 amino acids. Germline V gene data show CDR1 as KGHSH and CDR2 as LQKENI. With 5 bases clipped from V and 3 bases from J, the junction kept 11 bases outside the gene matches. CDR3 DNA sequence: TGTGCCAGCTCATCCCGGACAGGGACGGGGTACACTGAAGCTTTCTTT. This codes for CASSSRTGTGYTEAFF.

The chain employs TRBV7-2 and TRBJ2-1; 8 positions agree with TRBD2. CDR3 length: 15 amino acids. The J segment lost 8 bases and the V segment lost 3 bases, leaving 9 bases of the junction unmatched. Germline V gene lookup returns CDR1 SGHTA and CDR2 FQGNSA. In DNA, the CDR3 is TGTGCCAGCAGCTTCGCTGGGACTAGTGGCGATGAGCAGTTCTTC. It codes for CASSFAGTSGDEQFF.

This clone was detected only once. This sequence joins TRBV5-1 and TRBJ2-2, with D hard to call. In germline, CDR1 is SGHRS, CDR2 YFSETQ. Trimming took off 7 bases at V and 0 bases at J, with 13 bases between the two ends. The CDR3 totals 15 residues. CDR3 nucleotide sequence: TGCGCCAGCGCCGTCTGGGCAGCGAACACCGGGGAGCTGTTTTTT. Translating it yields CASAVWAANTGELFF. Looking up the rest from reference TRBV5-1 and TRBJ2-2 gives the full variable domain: KAGVTQTPRYLIKTRGQQVTLSCSPISGHRSVSWYQQTPGQGLQFLFEYFSETQRNKGNFPGRFSGRQFSNSRSEMNVSTLELGDSALYLCASAVWAANTGELFFGEGSRLTVL.

The CDR3 is CASIDRAFGLNTEAFF. CDR3 nucleotide sequence: TGTGCCAGTATAGACAGGGCGTTCGGGTTGAACACTGAAGCTTTCTTT. The chain links TRBV19 to TRBJ1-1, with TRBD1 identical over 7 bases. Looked up from germline, CDR1 is LNHDA and CDR2 is SQIVND (reference sequence). The CDR3 consists of 16 residues. V lost 7 bases and J lost 0; bases outside the gene matches: 11.

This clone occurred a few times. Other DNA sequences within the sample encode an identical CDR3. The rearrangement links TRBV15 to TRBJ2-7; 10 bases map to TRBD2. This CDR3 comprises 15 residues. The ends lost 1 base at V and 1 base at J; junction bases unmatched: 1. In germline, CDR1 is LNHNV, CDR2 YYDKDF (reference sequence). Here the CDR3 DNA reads TGTGCCACCAGCAGAGGGACTAGCGGTTCCTACGAGCAGTACTTC. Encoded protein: CATSRGTSGSYEQYF.

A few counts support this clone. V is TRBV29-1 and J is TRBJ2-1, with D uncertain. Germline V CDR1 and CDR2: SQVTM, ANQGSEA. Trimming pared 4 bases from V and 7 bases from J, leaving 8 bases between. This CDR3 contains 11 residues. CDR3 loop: CSVASLNEQFF. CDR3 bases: TGCAGCGTTGCTTCTTTGAATGAGCAGTTCTTC.

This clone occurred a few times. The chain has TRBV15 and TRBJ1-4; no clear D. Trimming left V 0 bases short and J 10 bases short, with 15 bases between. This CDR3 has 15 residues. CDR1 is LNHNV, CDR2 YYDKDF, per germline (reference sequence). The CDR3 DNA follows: TGTGCCACCAGCAGAGATACCGGGAAGGTTGGAAAACTGTTTTTT. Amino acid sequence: CATSRDTGKVGKLFF. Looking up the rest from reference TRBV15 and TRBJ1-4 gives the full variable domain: DAMVIQNPRYQVTQFGKPVTLSCSQTLNHNVMYWYQQKSSQAPKLLFHYYDKDFNNEADTPDNFQSRRPNTSFCFLDIRSPGLGDTAMYLCATSRDTGKVGKLFFGSGTQLSVL.

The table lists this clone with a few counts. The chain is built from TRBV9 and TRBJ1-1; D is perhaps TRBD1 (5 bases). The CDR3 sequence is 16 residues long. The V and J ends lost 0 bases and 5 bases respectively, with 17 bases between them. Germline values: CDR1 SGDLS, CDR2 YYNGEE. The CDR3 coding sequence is TGTGCCAGCAGCGTAGGTGGAAGAGCAGGGCGGACTGAAGCTTTCTTT. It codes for CASSVGGRAGRTEAFF.

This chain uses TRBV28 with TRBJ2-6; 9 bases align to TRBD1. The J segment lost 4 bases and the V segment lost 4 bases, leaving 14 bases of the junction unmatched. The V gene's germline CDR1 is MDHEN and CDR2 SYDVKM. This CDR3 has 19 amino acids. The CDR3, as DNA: TGTGCCAGCAGTTCCATACAGGGGGCAAGTCCGCGGGGGGCCAACGTCCTGACTTTC. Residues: CASSSIQGASPRGANVLTF.

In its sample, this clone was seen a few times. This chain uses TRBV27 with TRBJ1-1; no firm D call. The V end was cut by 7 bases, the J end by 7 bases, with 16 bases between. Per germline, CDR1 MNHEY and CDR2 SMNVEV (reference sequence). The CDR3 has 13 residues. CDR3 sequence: CASNRAGRGEAFF. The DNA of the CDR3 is TGTGCCAGCAACCGGGCGGGTAGAGGTGAAGCTTTCTTT.

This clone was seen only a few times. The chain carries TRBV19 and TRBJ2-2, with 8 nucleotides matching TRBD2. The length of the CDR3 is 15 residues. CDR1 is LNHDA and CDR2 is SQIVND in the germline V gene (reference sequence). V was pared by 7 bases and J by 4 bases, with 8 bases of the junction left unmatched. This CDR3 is CASTPRGLGTGELFF. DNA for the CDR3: TGTGCCAGTACCCCCCGGGGACTAGGCACCGGGGAGCTGTTTTTT.

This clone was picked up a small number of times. CDR3 DNA sequence: TGTGCCAGTAGTATAGCGCAGGGGGTACTCTACGAGCAGTACTTC. The encoded protein is CASSIAQGVLYEQYF. The genes are TRBV19 and TRBJ2-7; TRBD1 aligns across 7 bases. Trimming cost V 1 base and J 3 bases; bases outside gene matches: 6. Germline values: CDR1 LNHDA, CDR2 SQIVND (reference sequence). The CDR3 has 15 residues.

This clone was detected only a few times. The CDR3 loop reads CATSRDRLGEFF. The CDR3 DNA is TGTGCCACCAGCAGAGATCGACTCGGGGAGTTCTTC. This chain links TRBV15 with TRBJ2-1, with TRBD2 as a possible D gene (5 bases). V was clipped by 0 bases and J by 14 bases, with 11 bases between them. This CDR3 is 12 amino acids long. The V gene's germline CDR1 is LNHNV and CDR2 YYDKDF (reference sequence).

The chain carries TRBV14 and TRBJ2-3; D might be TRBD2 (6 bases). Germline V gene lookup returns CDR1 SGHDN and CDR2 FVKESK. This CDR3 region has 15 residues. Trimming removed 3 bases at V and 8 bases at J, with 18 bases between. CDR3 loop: CASSQITAVGGTQYF. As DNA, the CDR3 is TGTGCCAGCAGCCAGATTACCGCGGTGGGGGGTACGCAGTATTTT.